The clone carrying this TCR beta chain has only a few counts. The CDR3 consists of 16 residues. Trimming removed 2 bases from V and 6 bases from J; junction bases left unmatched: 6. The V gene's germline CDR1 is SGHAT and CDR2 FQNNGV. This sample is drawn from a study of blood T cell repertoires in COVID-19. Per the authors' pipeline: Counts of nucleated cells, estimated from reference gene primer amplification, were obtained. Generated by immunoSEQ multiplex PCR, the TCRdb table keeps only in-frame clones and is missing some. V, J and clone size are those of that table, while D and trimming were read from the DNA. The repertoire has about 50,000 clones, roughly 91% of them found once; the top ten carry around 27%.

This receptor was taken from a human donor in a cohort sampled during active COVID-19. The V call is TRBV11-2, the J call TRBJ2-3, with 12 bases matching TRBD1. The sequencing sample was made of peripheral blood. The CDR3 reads CASSLRGQGAGDTQYF. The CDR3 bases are TGTGCCAGCAGCTTAAGGGGACAGGGGGCAGGGGATACGCAGTATTTT.